These 4 T cell receptor beta chains came from one sample sequenced in a study of chemoradiotherapy in HPV16-positive cancers. This table comes from immunoSEQ multiplex PCR, and its TCRdb copy is limited to in-frame clones, with some not included. The profile shows more than 9,500 clones, over 60% of them singletons. The material was obtained from a patient who underwent chemoradiotherapy. The receptor source for this set is a human donor with HPV-associated anogenital cancer.

This clone was recorded only once. An end of the junction differs from the germline gene, which may be a read error. The rearrangement uses TRBV11-2 and TRBJ2-7; 10 bases line up with TRBD2. Germline loops: CDR1 SGHAT, CDR2 FQNNGV. The CDR3 runs to 15 residues. The CDR3 bases are TGTGTCAGCAGCTCGAGACTAGCGGGTTCCTACGAGCAGTACTTC. Translating it yields CVSSSRLAGSYEQYF. The full variable domain, rest sourced from reference TRBV11-2 and TRBJ2-7, is EAGVAQSPRYKIIEKRQSVAFWCNPISGHATLYWYQQILGQGPKLLIQFQNNGVVDDSQLPKDRFSAERLKGVDSTLKIQPAKLEDSAVYLCVSSSRLAGSYEQYFGPGTRLTVT.

The chain carries TRBV6-5 and TRBJ1-1; the D is unclear. This CDR3 is built from 13 residues. The V end lost 4 bases, the J end lost 2 bases, and 8 bases lay between the germline ends. CDR1 is MNHEY and CDR2 is SVGAGI in the germline V gene. CDR3: CASSWGPNTEAFF. The CDR3, as DNA: TGTGCCAGCAGTTGGGGTCCAAACACTGAAGCTTTCTTT.

This clone was seen a handful of times. This sequence joins TRBV6-1 and TRBJ2-1; 10 positions match TRBD2. Germline lookup yields CDR1 MNHNS and CDR2 SASEGT. This CDR3 has 12 residues. The CDR3: CGSGRAPNEQFF. The CDR3 region has the DNA TGTGGAAGCGGGAGGGCCCCCAATGAGCAGTTCTTC.

This sequence joins TRBV5-1 and TRBJ2-1; D is unclear. Per germline, CDR1 SGHRS and CDR2 YFSETQ. Trimming removed 3 bases at V and 10 bases at J, with 8 bases between. The CDR3 has 11 residues. DNA of the CDR3: TGCGCCAGCAGCTACCTAGGAGAGCAGTTCTTC. It encodes CASSYLGEQFF.